Listed below are T cell receptor beta chains from one sample, sequenced in a study of blood T cell repertoires in COVID-19. Repertoires were generated with immunoSEQ multiplex PCR, while TCRdb's copy carries only in-frame clones and drops some. The data contain roughly 91,000 clones, over 80% of them singletons. Sequencing was done on a sample of peripheral blood. The receptors were gathered from a man in his 70s with active or convalescent COVID-19. The CDR3 runs from the conserved cysteine through the conserved F or W. The size entry is marked missing in some rows and otherwise reads once, few, many or a size class.

v_gene	j_gene	abundance	CDR3aa
TRBV6-5	TRBJ1-2	NA	CASSYSRRAAYGYTF
TRBV30	TRBJ1-1	NA	CAWTGVKTEAFF
TRBV13	TRBJ1-1	NA	CASSLRGQLNTEAFF
TRBV19	TRBJ2-5	NA	CASSMSTGPQETQYF
TRBV5-4	TRBJ1-1	NA	CASPGTGGTEAFF
TRBV15	TRBJ2-4	NA	CATSRDGNGKNIQYF
TRBV7-8	TRBJ2-2	few	CASSLLAGGLGELFF
TRBV30	TRBJ2-5	NA	CAWSVQEGETRYF
TRBV4-1	TRBJ2-6	NA	CASSPTGSGANVLTF
TRBV30	TRBJ2-7	NA	CAWSGTEHEQYF
TRBV19	TRBJ2-1	few	CASSKKGGAVYNEQFF
TRBV18	TRBJ2-1	NA	CASSPPKLAGWNEQFF
TRBV11-2	TRBJ2-5	NA	CASSLASGGAGRETQYF
TRBV5-6	TRBJ1-2	NA	CASSLGQGARNGYTF
TRBV19	TRBJ1-6	NA	CASKEGGTGGRSPLHF
TRBV6-6	TRBJ2-5	NA	CASRSGGSVETQYF
TRBV28	TRBJ1-5	NA	CASSKDRAQHF
TRBV28	TRBJ2-7	few	CASKTGGYEQYF
TRBV12-2	TRBJ1-5	NA	CASRRTGGKDQPQHF
TRBV6-5	TRBJ1-4	NA	CASRGPGQGREKLFF
TRBV4-2	TRBJ1-2	few	CASSLEQGPSGYTF
TRBV7-3	TRBJ2-3	once	CASSLGLPGSTDTQYF
TRBV19	TRBJ1-2	once	CASRGGLNYGYTF
TRBV18	TRBJ2-3	NA	CASSPIYTGDNTDTQYF
TRBV7-3	TRBJ2-6	NA	CASSLSLSGANVLTF
TRBV29-1	TRBJ2-1	NA	CSVGQGGNEQFF
TRBV6-5	TRBJ2-3	NA	CASSFDRAIDTQYF
TRBV7-2	TRBJ2-7	NA	CASSLAGGSGVSYEQYF
TRBV28	TRBJ1-2	NA	CASSADSYGYTF
TRBV2	TRBJ2-2	NA	CASTRTGLNTGELFF
TRBV12-5	TRBJ1-1	NA	CASGSTGGTEAFF
TRBV24-1	TRBJ1-5	NA	CATSDGGYSNQPQHF
TRBV27	TRBJ2-7	many	CASWTGASYEQYF
TRBV19	TRBJ2-6	NA	CASSIGWERRSSGANVLTF
TRBV7-9	TRBJ2-1	NA	CASMSTGTGDYNEQFF
TRBV19	TRBJ2-1	NA	CASSLQGVYGHEQFF
TRBV18	TRBJ1-5	NA	CASSRTGALQPQHF
TRBV2	TRBJ1-1	NA	CASRGLSNTEAFF
TRBV12-3/TRBV12-4	TRBJ1-1	few	CASSLWGGAFF
TRBV7-8	TRBJ1-2	NA	CASSFGTGGYGYTF
TRBV21-1	TRBJ2-2	NA	CASSPQGKGNTGELFF